This TCR beta chain derives from a study of cytomegalovirus exposure and HLA in healthy donors. V trimming: 3 bases; J trimming: 0 bases; junction bases outside the gene matches: 5. This CDR3 is 16 amino acids long. Germline CDR1 is LNHDA and CDR2 is SQIVND (reference sequence). 60 Vbeta and 13 Jbeta primers were used in PCR. Sequenced by immunoSEQ multiplex PCR; TCRdb stores in-frame clones only, minus some. The data hold about 100,000 clones, with around 69% observed a single time. Sequenced sample: PBMCs. The genes are TRBV19 and TRBJ2-1, with TRBD2 identical over 7 bases. This TCR was sampled from a woman aged 55-70 years in good health and CMV-seropositive. The CDR3 sequence: CASSIEAGSSYNEQFF. Here the CDR3 DNA reads TGTGCCAGTAGTATTGAAGCGGGGAGCTCCTACAATGAGCAGTTCTTC.